This passage covers 24 T cell receptor beta chains from one sample sequenced in a study of human T cells and chemical hapten exposure. TCRdb redid the calling of the RACE reads with MiXCR, one entry per CDR3 protein. The data show around 120,000 distinct CDR3 sequences, about 13% seen once. Time point indicated: patch test 1, 2 weeks after DPC sensitization. Specified treatment: therapeutic diphenylcyclopropenone sensitization with weekly scalp DPC. The sequences come from whole blood, collected in connection with sensitization to the hapten diphenylcyclopropenone (DPC). These receptors were collected from a young man with alopecia areata. Some clones in this sample may be carry-over from other donors' samples.

V is TRBV6-2 or TRBV6-3 and J is TRBJ1-5, with D perhaps TRBD1 (5 bases). The CDR3 has 12 residues. CDR1 and CDR2 (germline): MNHEY, SVGEGT. Between the trimmed V and J ends, which lost 2 bases and 13 bases, there was a span of 12 bases. This chain's CDR3 is CASSYGAGEQHF. The DNA for the CDR3 is TGTGCCAGCAGTTACGGGGCAGGAGAACAGCATTTT.

This clonotype showed up just once. The chain employs TRBV12-3 or TRBV12-4 and TRBJ2-1; D not certain. CDR3 length equals 15 residues. V was pared by 3 bases and J by 1 base, with 10 bases between. CDR3 in DNA: TGTGCCAGCAGTTTGGTCGGCCAGTCCTACAATGAGCAGTTCTTC. It yields the protein CASSLVGQSYNEQFF.

In its sample, this clonotype was seen a few times. The chain joins TRBV19 to TRBJ2-7; D not certain. V lost 5 bases and J 5 bases, leaving 16 bases between the germline ends. This CDR3 contains 14 residues. Germline assignment: CDR1 LNHDA and CDR2 SQIVND (reference sequence). The chain's CDR3 is CASSLGLVYDEQYF. The CDR3, as DNA: TGTGCCAGTAGTTTGGGCCTAGTATACGACGAGCAGTACTTC. Using reference TRBV19 and TRBJ2-7 for the parts outside the CDR3, the full variable domain is DGGITQSPKYLFRKEGQNVTLSCEQNLNHDAMYWYRQDPGQGLRLIYYSQIVNDFQKGDIAEGYSVSREKKESFPLTVTSAQKNPTAFYLCASSLGLVYDEQYFGPGTRLTVT.

The chain has TRBV15 and TRBJ2-5; 9 bases line up with TRBD1. V lost 2 bases, J lost 1 base, and 2 bases stayed unmatched. Germline-derived CDR1 and CDR2 are LNHNV and YYDKDF (reference sequence). CDR3 length: 15 amino acids. The CDR3 loop is CATSRRDRAQETQYF. The CDR3 region has the DNA TGTGCCACCAGCAGAAGGGACAGGGCCCAAGAGACCCAGTACTTC.

This clonotype came up a few times. The chain has TRBV6-5 and TRBJ2-2; 7 nucleotides match TRBD1. CDR3 length: 17 amino acids. Germline lookup yields CDR1 MNHEY and CDR2 SVGAGI. The trim removed 2 bases at V and 4 bases at J, leaving 10 bases unmatched. CDR3 residues: CASSYGGQPPGTGELFF. CDR3 coding DNA: TGTGCCAGCAGTTACGGGGGACAGCCCCCGGGCACCGGGGAGCTGTTTTTT.

This clonotype has just a few counts. This sequence joins TRBV4-3 and TRBJ2-5, with D unresolved. The germline gives CDR1 LGHNA, CDR2 YSLEER. The CDR3 has 15 residues. Trimming removed 4 bases from V and 1 base from J, with 13 bases in between. The CDR3 reads CASSRTAAPQETQYF. Here the CDR3 DNA reads TGCGCCAGCAGCCGCACAGCCGCTCCCCAAGAGACCCAGTACTTC.

Only a few counts were recorded for this clonotype. The CDR3 bases are TGTGCCAGCAGTTACCGGACGTGGAACCGACTAGAAGCTTTCTTT. It translates to CASSYRTWNRLEAFF. The V call is TRBV6-2 or TRBV6-3, the J call TRBJ1-1, with D unclear. The V gene's germline CDR1 is MNHEY and CDR2 SVGEGT. Trimming took off 2 bases at V and 8 bases at J, with 18 bases between the two ends. There are 15 residues in the CDR3.

This clonotype was found a few times. This sequence joins TRBV7-9 and TRBJ2-7; D is ambiguous. V was cut by 5 bases and J by 4 bases, with 12 bases left in between. The CDR3 loop spans 13 amino acids. The V gene's germline CDR1 is SEHNR and CDR2 FQNEAQ (reference sequence). This CDR3 is CASSHSNLYEQYV. The CDR3 bases are TGTGCCAGCAGCCACTCTAACCTATACGAGCAGTACGTC.

The chain carries TRBV5-4 and TRBJ2-1; 9 nucleotides line up with TRBD2. J was trimmed by 2 bases and V by 0 bases; bases with no gene match: 3. CDR1 is SGHNT, CDR2 YYREEE, per germline (reference sequence). This CDR3 is 16 amino acids long. The chain's CDR3 is CASSLVGTSPYNEQFF. The CDR3 DNA is TGTGCCAGCAGCTTGGTTGGGACTAGCCCCTACAATGAGCAGTTCTTC.

The CDR3, as DNA: TGTGCCAGCATAATGTCGGTCAACACTGAAGCTTTCTTT. Residues: CASIMSVNTEAFF. The V call is TRBV12-3 or TRBV12-4, the J call TRBJ1-1; no reliable D call. This CDR3 comprises 13 residues. Trimming pared 7 bases from V and 2 bases from J, leaving 11 bases between.

The chain uses TRBV7-2 and TRBJ2-2; D is unclear. The CDR3 has 13 residues. Germline V gene sequence: CDR1 SGHTA, CDR2 FQGNSA. Trimming stripped 5 bases from V and 6 bases from J, with 10 bases between. CDR3 region: CASSQPPSGELFF. The CDR3 DNA reads as TGTGCCAGCAGCCAACCACCCTCCGGGGAGCTGTTTTTT.

This clonotype was observed many times. The gene calls are TRBV28 and TRBJ2-1; D may correspond to TRBD1 or TRBD2 (5 bases each). This CDR3 contains 14 residues. V gave up 2 bases and J gave up 7 bases, with 12 bases separating them. Per the germline V gene, CDR1 is MDHEN and CDR2 is SYDVKM. CDR3 nucleotides: TGTGCCAGCAGTTTACGGGGCAGGGTGAATGAGCAGTTCTTC. The encoded protein is CASSLRGRVNEQFF.

The sample holds a few counts of this clonotype. The chain uses TRBV29-1 and TRBJ1-2; D possibly corresponds to TRBD1 (5 bases). Trimming pared 1 base from V and 8 bases from J, leaving 17 bases between. Germline V gene lookup returns CDR1 SQVTM and CDR2 ANQGSEA. The CDR3 sequence is 14 residues long. The CDR3 sequence is CSVEVVRVGGGYTF. The CDR3 coding sequence is TGCAGCGTTGAAGTTGTCAGGGTAGGAGGCGGCTACACCTTC.

The chain has TRBV19 and TRBJ2-3; D is possibly TRBD1 (5 bases). CDR3 length: 14 amino acids. Germline loops: CDR1 LNHDA, CDR2 SQIVND (reference sequence). V was pared by 7 bases and J by 0 bases, with 11 bases between. CDR3 DNA: TGTGCCAGTACCCCCCCAGGGAGCACAGATACGCAGTATTTT. Protein sequence: CASTPPGSTDTQYF.

This clonotype was counted ten times or more. This sequence joins TRBV20-1 and TRBJ2-1; 8 nucleotides line up with TRBD2. Losses at the gene ends were 2 bases for V and 7 bases for J; bases not matched to a gene: 13. The CDR3 is 16 amino acids. From germline, CDR1 is DFQATT and CDR2 SNEGSKA (reference sequence). The CDR3 region is CSARRLSGTRGNEQFF. As DNA, the CDR3 is TGCAGTGCTAGAAGACTCTCCGGGACTAGGGGTAATGAGCAGTTCTTC.

This clonotype was seen at least ten times. The rearrangement joins TRBV18 to TRBJ1-1, with 7 bases fitting TRBD1. The length of the CDR3 is 14 residues. The germline CDR1 and CDR2 sequences are KGHSH and LQKENI. V was clipped by 4 bases and J by 0 bases; unmatched bases: 2. CDR3 sequence reads: CASSLDRVNTEAFF. CDR3 coding DNA: TGTGCCAGCTCACTTGACAGGGTGAACACTGAAGCTTTCTTT.

This chain joins TRBV12-3 or TRBV12-4 and TRBJ1-1; D call uncertain. This CDR3 has 14 amino acids. Trimming took off 3 bases at V and 4 bases at J, with 12 bases between the two ends. CDR3 sequence (DNA): TGTGCCAGCAGTTTTAGTTTTCGGGGCACTGAAGCTTTCTTT. Protein product: CASSFSFRGTEAFF.

This clonotype was seen only a few times. The V gene is TRBV6-5, the J gene TRBJ1-2; TRBD1 aligns across 8 bases. Looked up from germline, CDR1 is MNHEY and CDR2 is SVGAGI. There are 16 residues in the CDR3. The J segment lost 7 bases and the V segment lost 2 bases, leaving 12 bases of the junction unmatched. This chain's CDR3 is CASSYGDRISRGGYTF. Here the CDR3 DNA reads TGTGCCAGCAGTTACGGGGACAGGATCTCAAGGGGTGGCTACACCTTC.

V is TRBV7-9 and J is TRBJ1-1; D is perhaps TRBD1 (6 bases). The germline CDR1 and CDR2 sequences are SEHNR and FQNEAQ (reference sequence). V was shortened by 0 bases and J by 0 bases, with 8 bases between the two germline ends. The CDR3 has 15 amino acids. CDR3: CASSLARGMNTEAFF. The CDR3 DNA reads TGTGCCAGCAGCTTAGCAAGGGGGATGAACACTGAAGCTTTCTTT.

This clonotype was seen a few times. V is TRBV20-1 and J is TRBJ1-2; D ambiguous. The germline CDR1 and CDR2 sequences are DFQATT and SNEGSKA (reference sequence). The length of the CDR3 is 14 residues. Trimming stripped 7 bases from V and 2 bases from J, with 17 bases between. CDR3 loop: CSVGLARANYGYTF. The CDR3, as DNA: TGCAGTGTAGGGCTGGCGAGGGCGAACTATGGCTACACCTTC.

This rearrangement joins TRBV9 to TRBJ1-1, with D maybe TRBD1 (5 bases). The germline CDR1 and CDR2 sequences are SGDLS and YYNGEE. The CDR3 is 13 amino acids. The V gene lost 0 bases and the J gene lost 4 bases, with 7 bases spanning the gap. CDR3 DNA: TGTGCCAGCAGCGTAGCAGGGACCACTGAAGCTTTCTTT. Its protein product is CASSVAGTTEAFF.

There are many counts of this clonotype. The rearrangement joins TRBV5-6 to TRBJ2-1; weak D call: TRBD2 (5 bases). CDR1 is SGHDT and CDR2 is YYEEEE in the germline V gene. The CDR3 covers 14 residues. Trimming cost V 2 bases and J 6 bases, with 12 bases left between them. DNA for the CDR3: TGTGCCAGCAGCTTCACCGGGGAGACCAATGAGCAGTTCTTC. Protein product: CASSFTGETNEQFF.

This clonotype was seen many times. V gene TRBV4-2 combines with J gene TRBJ1-1; 9 bases agree with TRBD1. CDR3 length: 15 residues. V lost 5 bases, J lost 5 bases, and 9 bases stayed unmatched. Germline CDR1 reads LGHNA; CDR2 reads YNFKEQ. The CDR3 here is CASSLRTGEGTEAFF. The CDR3 nucleotides read TGTGCCAGCAGCTTGCGGACAGGGGAAGGGACTGAAGCTTTCTTT.

This clonotype has just a few counts. V and J are TRBV25-1 and TRBJ1-3; 8 nucleotides align to TRBD1. Germline loops: CDR1 MGHDK, CDR2 SYGVNS. This CDR3 comprises 17 residues. V shed 3 bases and J 4 bases; nucleotides not matched to a gene: 11. CDR3 sequence reads: CASSDLGRGLKGNTIYF. In nucleotides, the CDR3 is TGTGCCAGCAGTGATCTGGGCAGGGGGCTAAAGGGAAACACCATATATTTT.